This TCR beta chain derives from a study of shared clonotypes between healthy human individuals. Libraries were prepared by immunoSEQ multiplex PCR; TCRdb keeps only in-frame clonotypes and omits some of them. The sample holds roughly 2,000,000 clones; over 85% are singletons and the top ten take 1% to 1.5%. Naive CD8 populations comprised CD45RO-negative cells positively selected for CCR7, excluding terminally differentiated effector memory CD45RA+ cells. This clone was seen just once. V lost 7 bases and J 2 bases, leaving 18 bases between the germline ends. In germline, CDR1 is SEHNR, CDR2 FQNEAQ (reference sequence). The CDR3 contains 15 residues.

Sequencing was performed on naive CD8+ T cells sorted from blood. This receptor was identified in a man aged 18 to 35 in good health. The chain couples TRBV7-9 to TRBJ2-7; unclear D gene. The CDR3 sequence: CASNLNPQSPYEQYF. Written as DNA, the CDR3 is TGTGCCAGCAACCTCAACCCCCAGTCCCCCTACGAGCAGTACTTC.